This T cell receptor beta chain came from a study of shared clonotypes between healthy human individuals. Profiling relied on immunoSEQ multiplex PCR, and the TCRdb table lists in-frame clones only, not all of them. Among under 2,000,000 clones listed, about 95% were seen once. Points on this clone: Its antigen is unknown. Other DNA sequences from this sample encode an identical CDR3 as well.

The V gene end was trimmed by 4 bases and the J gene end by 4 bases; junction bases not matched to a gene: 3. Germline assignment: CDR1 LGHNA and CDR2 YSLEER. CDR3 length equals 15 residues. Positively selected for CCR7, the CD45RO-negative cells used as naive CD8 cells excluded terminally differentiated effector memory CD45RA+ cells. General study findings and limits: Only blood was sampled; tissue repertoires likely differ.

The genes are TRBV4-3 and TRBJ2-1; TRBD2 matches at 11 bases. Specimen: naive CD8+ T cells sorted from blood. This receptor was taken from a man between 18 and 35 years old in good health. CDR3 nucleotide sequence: TGCGCCAGCAGCCCGGGACTAGCGGCTTACAATGAGCAGTTCTTC. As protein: CASSPGLAAYNEQFF.